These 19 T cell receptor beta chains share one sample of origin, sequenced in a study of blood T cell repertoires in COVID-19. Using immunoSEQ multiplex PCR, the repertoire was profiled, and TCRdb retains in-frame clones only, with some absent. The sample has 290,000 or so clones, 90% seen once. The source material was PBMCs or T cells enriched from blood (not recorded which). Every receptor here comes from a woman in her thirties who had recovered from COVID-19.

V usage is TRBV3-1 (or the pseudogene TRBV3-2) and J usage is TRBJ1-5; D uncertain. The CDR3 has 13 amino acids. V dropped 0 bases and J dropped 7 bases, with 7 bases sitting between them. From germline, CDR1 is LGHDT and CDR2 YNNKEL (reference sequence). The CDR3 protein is CASSQDERQPQHF. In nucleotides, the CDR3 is TGTGCCAGCAGCCAAGATGAGAGACAGCCCCAGCATTTT.

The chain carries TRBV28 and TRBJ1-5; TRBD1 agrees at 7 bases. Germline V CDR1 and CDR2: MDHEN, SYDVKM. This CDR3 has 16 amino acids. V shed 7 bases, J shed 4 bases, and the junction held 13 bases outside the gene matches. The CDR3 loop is CASTVVRGLGNQPQHF. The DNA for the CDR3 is TGTGCCAGCACCGTCGTAAGGGGGCTGGGGAATCAGCCCCAGCATTTT.

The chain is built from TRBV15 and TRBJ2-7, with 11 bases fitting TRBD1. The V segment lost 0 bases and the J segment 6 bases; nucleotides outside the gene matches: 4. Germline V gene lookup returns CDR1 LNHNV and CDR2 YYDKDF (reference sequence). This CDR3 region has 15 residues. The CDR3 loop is CATSRDGQGAIEQYF. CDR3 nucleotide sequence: TGTGCCACCAGCAGAGATGGACAGGGGGCAATCGAGCAGTACTTC. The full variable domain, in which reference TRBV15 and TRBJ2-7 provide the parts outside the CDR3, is DAMVIQNPRYQVTQFGKPVTLSCSQTLNHNVMYWYQQKSSQAPKLLFHYYDKDFNNEADTPDNFQSRRPNTSFCFLDIRSPGLGDTAMYLCATSRDGQGAIEQYFGPGTRLTVT.

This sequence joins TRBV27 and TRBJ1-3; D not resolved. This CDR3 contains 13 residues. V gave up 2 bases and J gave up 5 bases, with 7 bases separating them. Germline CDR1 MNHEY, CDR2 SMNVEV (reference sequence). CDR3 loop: CASSLGPRNTIYF. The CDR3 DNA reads TGTGCCAGCAGTTTAGGGCCCAGAAACACCATATATTTT.

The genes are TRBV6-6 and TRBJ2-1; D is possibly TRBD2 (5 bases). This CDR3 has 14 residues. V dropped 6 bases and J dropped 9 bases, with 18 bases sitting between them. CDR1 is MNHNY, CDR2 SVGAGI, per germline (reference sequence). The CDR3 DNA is TGTGCCAGCAGGACCGTTACTGTCGGGGTTGAGCAGTTCTTC. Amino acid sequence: CASRTVTVGVEQFF.

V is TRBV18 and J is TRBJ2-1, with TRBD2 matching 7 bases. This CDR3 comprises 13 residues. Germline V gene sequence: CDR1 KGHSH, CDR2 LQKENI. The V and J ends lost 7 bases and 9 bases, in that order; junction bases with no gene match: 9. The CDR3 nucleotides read TGTGCCAGCTTCCCCCGGACTAGTAGTGAGCAGTTCTTC. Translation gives CASFPRTSSEQFF. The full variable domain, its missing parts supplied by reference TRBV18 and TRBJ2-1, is NAGVMQNPRHLVRRRGQEARLRCSPMKGHSHVYWYRQLPEEGLKFMVYLQKENIIDESGMPKERFSAEFPKEGPSILRIQQVVRGDSAAYFCASFPRTSSEQFFGPGTRLTVL.

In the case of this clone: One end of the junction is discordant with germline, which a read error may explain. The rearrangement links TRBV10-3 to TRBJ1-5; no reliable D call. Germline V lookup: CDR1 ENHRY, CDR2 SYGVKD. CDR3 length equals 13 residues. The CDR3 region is CAINENKDQPQHF. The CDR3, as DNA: TGTGCCATCAATGAGAACAAAGATCAGCCCCAGCATTTT.

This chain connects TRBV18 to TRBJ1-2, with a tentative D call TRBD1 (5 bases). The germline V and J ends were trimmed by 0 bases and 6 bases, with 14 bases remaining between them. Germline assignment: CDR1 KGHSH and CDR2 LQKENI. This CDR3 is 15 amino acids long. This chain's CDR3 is CASSPPAPKGNGYTF. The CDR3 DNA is TGTGCCAGCTCACCACCGGCACCCAAGGGGAATGGCTACACCTTC.

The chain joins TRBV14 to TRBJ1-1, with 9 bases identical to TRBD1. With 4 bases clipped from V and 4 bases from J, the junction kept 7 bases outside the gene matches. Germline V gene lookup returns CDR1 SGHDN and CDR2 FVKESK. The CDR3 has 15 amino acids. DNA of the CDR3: TGTGCCAGCAGCCCTACCGGGACAGGGCGCACTGAAGCTTTCTTT. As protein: CASSPTGTGRTEAFF.

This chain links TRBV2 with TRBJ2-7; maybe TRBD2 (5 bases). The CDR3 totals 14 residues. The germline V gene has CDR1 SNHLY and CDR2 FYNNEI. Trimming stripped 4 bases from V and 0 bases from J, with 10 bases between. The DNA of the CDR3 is TGTGCCAGCAGTGCTACACTAGGCTCCTACGAGCAGTACTTC. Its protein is CASSATLGSYEQYF. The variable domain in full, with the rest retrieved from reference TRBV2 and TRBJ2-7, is EPEVTQTPSHQVTQMGQEVILRCVPISNHLYFYWYRQILGQKVEFLVSFYNNEISEKSEIFDDQFSVERPDGSNFTLKIRSTKLEDSAMYFCASSATLGSYEQYFGPGTRLTVT.

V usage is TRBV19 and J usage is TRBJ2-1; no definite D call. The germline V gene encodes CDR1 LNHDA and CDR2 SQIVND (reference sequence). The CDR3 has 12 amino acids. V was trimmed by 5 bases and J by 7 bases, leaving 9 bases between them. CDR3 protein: CASSLSWNEQFF. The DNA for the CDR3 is TGTGCCAGTAGTCTGAGCTGGAATGAGCAGTTCTTC.

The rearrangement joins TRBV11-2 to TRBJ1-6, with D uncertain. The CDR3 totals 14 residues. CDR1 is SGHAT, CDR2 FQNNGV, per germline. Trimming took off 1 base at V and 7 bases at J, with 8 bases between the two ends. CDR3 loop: CASSLAGANSPLHF. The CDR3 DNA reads TGTGCCAGCAGCTTAGCGGGAGCAAATTCACCCCTCCACTTT.

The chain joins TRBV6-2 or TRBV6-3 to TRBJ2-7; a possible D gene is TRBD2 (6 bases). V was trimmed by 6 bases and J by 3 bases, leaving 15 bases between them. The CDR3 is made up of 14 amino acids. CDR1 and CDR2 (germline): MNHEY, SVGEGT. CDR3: CASSQRVGFYEQYF. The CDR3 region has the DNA TGTGCCAGCAGCCAGCGGGTCGGATTCTACGAGCAGTACTTC.

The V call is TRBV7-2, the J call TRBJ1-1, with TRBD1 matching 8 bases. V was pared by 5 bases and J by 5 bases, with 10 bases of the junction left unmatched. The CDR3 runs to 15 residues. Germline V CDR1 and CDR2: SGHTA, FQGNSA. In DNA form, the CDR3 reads TGTGCCAGCAGCAACCTTTCGAACAGGGGGACTGAAGCTTTCTTT. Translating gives CASSNLSNRGTEAFF. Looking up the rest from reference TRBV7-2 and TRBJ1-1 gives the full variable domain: GAGVSQSPSNKVTEKGKDVELRCDPISGHTALYWYRQSLGQGLEFLIYFQGNSAPDKSGLPSDRFSAERTGGSVSTLTIQRTQQEDSAVYLCASSNLSNRGTEAFFGQGTRLTVV.

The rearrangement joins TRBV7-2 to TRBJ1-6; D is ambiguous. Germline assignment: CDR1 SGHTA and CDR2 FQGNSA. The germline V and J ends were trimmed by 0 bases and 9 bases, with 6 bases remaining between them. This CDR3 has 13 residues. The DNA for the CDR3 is TGTGCCAGCAGCTTAGCGTCGGTTTCACCCCTCCACTTT. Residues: CASSLASVSPLHF.

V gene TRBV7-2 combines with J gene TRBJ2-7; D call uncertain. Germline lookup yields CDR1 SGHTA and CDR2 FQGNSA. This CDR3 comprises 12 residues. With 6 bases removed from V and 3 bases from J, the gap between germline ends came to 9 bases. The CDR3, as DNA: TGTGCCAGCAGTTCGCGTATCTACGAGCAGTACTTC. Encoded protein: CASSSRIYEQYF.

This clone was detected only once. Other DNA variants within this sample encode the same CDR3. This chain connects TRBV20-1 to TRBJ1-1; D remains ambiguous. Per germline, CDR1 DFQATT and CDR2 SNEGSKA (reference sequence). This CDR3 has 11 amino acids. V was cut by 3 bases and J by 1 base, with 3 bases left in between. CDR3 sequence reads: CSARRNTEAFF. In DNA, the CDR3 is TGCAGTGCTAGGCGGAACACTGAAGCTTTCTTT.

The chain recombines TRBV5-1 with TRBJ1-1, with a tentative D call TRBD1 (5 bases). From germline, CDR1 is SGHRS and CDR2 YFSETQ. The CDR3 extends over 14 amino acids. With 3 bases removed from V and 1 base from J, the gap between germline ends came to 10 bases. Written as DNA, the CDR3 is TGCGCCAGCAGCTCCGGACATCCGAACACTGAAGCTTTCTTT. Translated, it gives CASSSGHPNTEAFF.

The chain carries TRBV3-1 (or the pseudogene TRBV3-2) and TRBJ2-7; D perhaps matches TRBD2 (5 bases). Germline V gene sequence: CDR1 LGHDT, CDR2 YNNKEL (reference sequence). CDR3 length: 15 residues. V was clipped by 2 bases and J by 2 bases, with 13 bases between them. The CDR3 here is CASSQQRLTTYEQYF. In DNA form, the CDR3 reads TGTGCCAGCAGCCAACAGCGGTTAACGACCTACGAGCAGTACTTC.